These 18 T cell receptor beta chains were sequenced from one sample in a study of blood T cell repertoires in COVID-19. Profiling relied on immunoSEQ multiplex PCR, and the TCRdb table lists in-frame clones only, not all of them. The sample includes fewer than 350,000 clones, just over 90% of them seen just once. The sequenced material came from PBMCs or T cells enriched from blood (not recorded which). These receptors all come from a woman between 40 and 50 years old with acute COVID-19.

In DNA form, the CDR3 reads TGTGCCAGCAGCTTCCACCCGTCACTCGGTTATGAGCAGTTCTTC. Its translation is CASSFHPSLGYEQFF. J is TRBJ2-1 and V is TRBV11-2; no clear D gene. Germline assignment: CDR1 SGHAT and CDR2 FQNNGV. The CDR3 is 15 amino acids. Trimming removed 3 bases from V and 8 bases from J, with 17 bases in between. Full variable domain (outside the CDR3, taken from reference TRBV11-2 and TRBJ2-1): EAGVAQSPRYKIIEKRQSVAFWCNPISGHATLYWYQQILGQGPKLLIQFQNNGVVDDSQLPKDRFSAERLKGVDSTLKIQPAKLEDSAVYLCASSFHPSLGYEQFFGPGTRLTVL.

The rearrangement links TRBV5-4 to TRBJ2-7; 8 bases match TRBD2. The CDR3 sequence is 15 residues long. Germline CDR1 is SGHNT and CDR2 is YYREEE (reference sequence). The V and J ends lost 4 bases and 6 bases, in that order; junction bases with no gene match: 12. The CDR3 reads CASSPRRGAGGEQYF. The DNA of the CDR3 is TGTGCCAGCAGCCCCCGGCGGGGGGCTGGGGGCGAGCAGTACTTC. The whole variable domain, remainder taken from reference TRBV5-4 and TRBJ2-7, is ETGVTQSPTHLIKTRGQQVTLRCSSQSGHNTVSWYQQALGQGPQFIFQYYREEENGRGNFPPRFSGLQFPNYSSELNVNALELDDSALYLCASSPRRGAGGEQYFGPGTRLTVT.

V usage is TRBV19 and J usage is TRBJ1-4; no firm D call. Trimming removed 6 bases from V and 8 bases from J, with 13 bases in between. The CDR3 loop spans 13 amino acids. CDR1 and CDR2 (germline): LNHDA, SQIVND (reference sequence). The DNA of the CDR3 is TGTGCCAGTAGCAGACTTATCTTCGAAAAACTGTTTTTT. This sequence encodes CASSRLIFEKLFF.

The chain uses TRBV19 and TRBJ1-2; 10 bases fit TRBD1. This CDR3 is built from 16 residues. Germline-derived CDR1 and CDR2 are LNHDA and SQIVND (reference sequence). The V segment lost 7 bases and the J segment 0 bases; nucleotides outside the gene matches: 8. CDR3 nucleotides: TGTGCCAGTACCTCAGGACAGGGGGGAGCTAACTATGGCTACACCTTC. Translating gives CASTSGQGGANYGYTF.

The chain is built from TRBV5-1 and TRBJ2-2, with a weak D call TRBD1 (8 bases). Trimming pared 4 bases from V and 4 bases from J, leaving 17 bases between. In germline, CDR1 is SGHRS, CDR2 YFSETQ. CDR3 length: 16 amino acids. CDR3 sequence: CASSTGQGGITGELFF. CDR3 in DNA: TGCGCCAGCAGCACAGGACAGGGAGGGATCACCGGGGAGCTGTTTTTT.

CDR3 region: CASSYSGGGSYEQYF. CDR3 nucleotides: TGTGCCAGCAGTTACTCAGGGGGGGGCTCCTACGAGCAGTACTTC. The chain recombines TRBV6-5 with TRBJ2-7; D may be TRBD2 (7 bases). The CDR3 extends over 15 amino acids. Germline lookup yields CDR1 MNHEY and CDR2 SVGAGI. The V end lost 0 bases, the J end lost 0 bases, and 9 bases lay between the germline ends.

This chain connects TRBV14 to TRBJ1-1; D uncertain. This CDR3 is built from 14 residues. Germline V CDR1 and CDR2: SGHDN, FVKESK. V dropped 4 bases and J dropped 2 bases, with 11 bases sitting between them. The CDR3 protein is CASSLLATNTEAFF. DNA of the CDR3: TGTGCCAGCAGCCTCCTGGCCACCAACACTGAAGCTTTCTTT.

This chain links TRBV2 with TRBJ1-2; D is possibly TRBD1 (5 bases). Trimming removed 3 bases from V and 0 bases from J, with 11 bases in between. The germline V gene has CDR1 SNHLY and CDR2 FYNNEI. The CDR3 runs to 15 residues. CDR3 DNA: TGTGCCAGCAGTGAGTTGGGGGGAGCTAACTATGGCTACACCTTC. It translates to CASSELGGANYGYTF. Looking up the rest from reference TRBV2 and TRBJ1-2 gives the full variable domain: EPEVTQTPSHQVTQMGQEVILRCVPISNHLYFYWYRQILGQKVEFLVSFYNNEISEKSEIFDDQFSVERPDGSNFTLKIRSTKLEDSAMYFCASSELGGANYGYTFGSGTRLTVV.

The V call is TRBV19, the J call TRBJ1-6, with unresolved D. Per the germline V gene, CDR1 is LNHDA and CDR2 is SQIVND (reference sequence). V shed 5 bases and J shed 9 bases, with 11 bases lying between them. There are 13 residues in the CDR3. The CDR3 loop is CASSPGLSSPLHF. The DNA for the CDR3 is TGTGCCAGTAGTCCCGGACTGAGTTCACCCCTCCACTTT.

The chain combines TRBV5-5 with TRBJ1-1; 9 bases agree with TRBD1. After removal of 4 bases from V and 1 base from J, the junction contained 5 bases not matched to a gene. This CDR3 spans 15 amino acids. Germline CDR1 is SGHKS and CDR2 is YYEKEE (reference sequence). CDR3 sequence reads: CASSATGGRNTEAFF. Written as DNA, the CDR3 is TGTGCCAGCAGCGCAACAGGGGGCCGGAACACTGAAGCTTTCTTT.

The V call is TRBV9, the J call TRBJ1-6; tentative D call: TRBD1 (5 bases). CDR1 is SGDLS and CDR2 is YYNGEE in the germline V gene. This CDR3 spans 11 amino acids. Trimming shortened V by 3 bases and J by 14 bases, and 9 bases separated the two germline ends. The CDR3: CASSGGTALHF. The CDR3 DNA reads as TGTGCCAGCAGCGGGGGCACGGCCCTCCACTTT.

The chain recombines TRBV11-2 with TRBJ1-3; 10 bases align to TRBD1. The germline gives CDR1 SGHAT, CDR2 FQNNGV. CDR3 length: 16 residues. V lost 5 bases, J lost 3 bases, and 7 bases stayed unmatched. The CDR3 bases are TGTGCCAGCAGCCTGACAGGGGGCGCGTATGGAAACACCATATATTTT. It specifies CASSLTGGAYGNTIYF. Drawing the rest from reference TRBV11-2 and TRBJ1-3, the complete variable domain is EAGVAQSPRYKIIEKRQSVAFWCNPISGHATLYWYQQILGQGPKLLIQFQNNGVVDDSQLPKDRFSAERLKGVDSTLKIQPAKLEDSAVYLCASSLTGGAYGNTIYFGEGSWLTVV.

The V gene is TRBV18, the J gene TRBJ1-1; 9 bases fit TRBD1. Germline V gives CDR1 KGHSH, CDR2 LQKENI. The CDR3 contains 13 residues. J gave up 9 bases and V 6 bases, and 8 bases lay outside the gene matches. CDR3 nucleotides: TGTGCCAGCTCCATGGGACAGGGTCATCAAGCTTTCTTT. Translating it yields CASSMGQGHQAFF.

The chain employs TRBV5-5 and TRBJ1-2; 12 bases map to TRBD1. CDR1 and CDR2 from the germline V gene are SGHKS and YYEKEE (reference sequence). The CDR3 is 17 amino acids. V was pared by 1 base and J by 8 bases, with 12 bases of the junction left unmatched. The CDR3 is CASSLFGTGGAMRGYTF. CDR3 coding DNA: TGTGCCAGCAGCTTGTTCGGGACAGGGGGCGCCATGAGGGGCTACACCTTC.

The chain uses TRBV9 and TRBJ2-3; 10 bases align to TRBD2. Germline CDR1 and CDR2: SGDLS and YYNGEE. The CDR3 is 14 residues long. Trimming removed 3 bases from V and 7 bases from J; junction bases left unmatched: 5. The CDR3 nucleotides are TGTGCCAGCAGCGATTCTAGCGGGAGACATACGCAGTATTTT. It encodes CASSDSSGRHTQYF.

The chain recombines TRBV7-8 with TRBJ1-5; 7 nucleotides line up with TRBD1. Germline V lookup: CDR1 SGHVS, CDR2 FQNEAQ. The CDR3 spans 15 residues. Trimming took 1 base from V and 5 from J; bases not matched to a gene: 5. CDR3 protein: CASSLVAGGDQPQHF. In DNA form, the CDR3 reads TGTGCCAGCAGCTTAGTGGCAGGGGGAGATCAGCCCCAGCATTTT.

J is TRBJ2-1 and V is TRBV12-5; 7 bases line up with TRBD2. J gave up 10 bases and V 4 bases, and 7 bases lay outside the gene matches. The CDR3 loop spans 13 amino acids. Germline V lookup: CDR1 LGHNT, CDR2 FRNRAP. The CDR3 coding sequence is TGTGCTAGTGGTTACCTTAGCGGGTTGGAGCAGTTCTTC. Its protein is CASGYLSGLEQFF.

J is TRBJ1-2 and V is TRBV19; tentative D call: TRBD1 (5 bases). V was trimmed by 3 bases and J by 1 base, leaving 9 bases between them. Germline lookup yields CDR1 LNHDA and CDR2 SQIVND (reference sequence). This CDR3 contains 14 residues. The CDR3 sequence: CASSMGGYNYGYTF. The DNA of the CDR3 is TGTGCCAGTAGTATGGGGGGATATAACTATGGCTACACCTTC.